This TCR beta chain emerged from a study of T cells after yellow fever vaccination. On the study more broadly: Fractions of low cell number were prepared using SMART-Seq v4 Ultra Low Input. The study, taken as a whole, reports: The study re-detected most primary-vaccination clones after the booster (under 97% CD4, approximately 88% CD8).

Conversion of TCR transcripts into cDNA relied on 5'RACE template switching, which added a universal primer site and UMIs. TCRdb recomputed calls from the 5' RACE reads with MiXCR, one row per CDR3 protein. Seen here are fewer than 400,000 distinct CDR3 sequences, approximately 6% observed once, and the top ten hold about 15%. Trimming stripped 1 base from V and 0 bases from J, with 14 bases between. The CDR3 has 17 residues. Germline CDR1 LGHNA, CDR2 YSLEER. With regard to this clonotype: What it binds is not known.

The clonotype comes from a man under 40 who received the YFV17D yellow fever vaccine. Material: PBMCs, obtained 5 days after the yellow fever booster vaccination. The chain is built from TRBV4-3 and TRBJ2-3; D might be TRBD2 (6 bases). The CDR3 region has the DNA TGCGCCAGCAGCCAAGCACCGAGCGGGCGAAGCACAGATACGCAGTATTTT. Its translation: CASSQAPSGRSTDTQYF.